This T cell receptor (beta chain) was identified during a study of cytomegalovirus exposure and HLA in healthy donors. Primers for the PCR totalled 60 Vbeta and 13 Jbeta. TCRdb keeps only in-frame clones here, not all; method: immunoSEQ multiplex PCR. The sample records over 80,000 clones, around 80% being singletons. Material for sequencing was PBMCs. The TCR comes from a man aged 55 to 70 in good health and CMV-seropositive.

The CDR3 bases are TGTGCCAGCAGCTTAACCCAACAGGGTTACGAGCAGTACTTC. Protein product: CASSLTQQGYEQYF. V usage is TRBV7-6 and J usage is TRBJ2-7; possible D gene TRBD1, 6 bases. The CDR3 extends over 14 amino acids. From germline, CDR1 is SGHVS and CDR2 FNYEAQ. V lost 2 bases to trimming and J lost 4 bases, with 12 bases between them.